The next 21 T cell receptor beta chains were all read from a single sample in a study of T cells after yellow fever vaccination. TCRdb redid the calling of the 5' RACE reads with MiXCR, one entry per CDR3 protein. The sample yields some 340,000 distinct CDR3 sequences, 9.5% to 12% seen once. Sequences were derived from CD4+ T cells sorted from PBMCs, sampled 45 days after the yellow fever booster vaccination. The receptors here all came from a young man who received the YFV17D yellow fever vaccine.

This chain connects TRBV6-5 to TRBJ1-1; D might be TRBD1 (5 bases). Trimming took 2 bases from V and 5 from J, leaving 15 bases between them. Germline V CDR1 and CDR2: MNHEY, SVGAGI. CDR3 size: 15 residues. The CDR3 coding sequence is TGTGCCAGCAGTTACCCCGGGACCGCGGGGACTGAAGCTTTCTTT. This sequence encodes CASSYPGTAGTEAFF.

The V and J genes are TRBV30 and TRBJ1-3; D is perhaps TRBD1 (5 bases). V was shortened by 0 bases and J by 0 bases, with 6 bases between the two germline ends. This CDR3 comprises 14 residues. CDR1 is GTSNPN and CDR2 is SVGIG in the germline V gene (reference sequence). The CDR3 DNA reads TGTGCCTGGAGTGTAGGGGACTCTGGAAACACCATATATTTT. Translating it yields CAWSVGDSGNTIYF. The whole variable domain, remainder taken from reference TRBV30 and TRBJ1-3, is SQTIHQWPATLVQPVGSPLSLECTVEGTSNPNLYWYRQAAGRGLQLLFYSVGIGQISSEVPQNLSASRPQDRQFILSSKKLLLSDSGFYLCAWSVGDSGNTIYFGEGSWLTVV.

The chain is built from TRBV18 and TRBJ2-6; the D is unclear. CDR1 is KGHSH, CDR2 LQKENI, per germline. The V end was cut by 3 bases, the J end by 2 bases, with 11 bases between. CDR3 length equals 16 residues. CDR3 amino acids: CASSPRASTGANVLTF. In DNA, the CDR3 is TGTGCCAGCTCACCCCGCGCATCTACTGGGGCCAACGTCCTGACTTTC.

In nucleotides, the CDR3 is TGTGCCAGCAGCCAAGATATTGGCCAGCCCCAGCATTTT. Amino acid sequence: CASSQDIGQPQHF. The chain carries TRBV3-1 and TRBJ1-5; D uncertain. Between the trimmed V and J ends, which lost 0 bases and 7 bases, there was a span of 7 bases. The CDR3 consists of 13 residues. Germline V CDR1 and CDR2: LGHDT, YNNKEL (reference sequence).

This clonotype has more than one count but fewer than ten. The V gene is TRBV6-5, the J gene TRBJ2-3; D possibly uses TRBD1 or TRBD2 (5 bases each). Germline V gives CDR1 MNHEY, CDR2 SVGAGI. The CDR3 loop spans 15 amino acids. The V end lost 7 bases, the J end lost 2 bases, and 16 bases lay between the germline ends. The CDR3 coding sequence is TGTGCCAGCACCCCGAGGATGGGGACCACAGATACGCAGTATTTT. This codes for CASTPRMGTTDTQYF.

The chain couples TRBV28 to TRBJ2-1; possible D gene TRBD1, 6 bases. Trimming took off 1 base at V and 0 bases at J, with 13 bases between the two ends. Germline-derived CDR1 and CDR2 are MDHEN and SYDVKM. The CDR3 has 17 amino acids. CDR3 in amino acids: CASSLYYRASSYNEQFF. CDR3 nucleotides: TGTGCCAGCAGTTTATATTACAGGGCAAGCTCCTACAATGAGCAGTTCTTC.

Turning to this clonotype: One end of the junction fails to match germline, which may point to a read error. The V and J genes are TRBV7-7 and TRBJ2-5; perhaps TRBD2 as D (6 bases). Germline V gene sequence: CDR1 SSHAT, CDR2 FNYEAQ (reference sequence). The CDR3 sequence is 13 residues long. CDR3 sequence: CASSSGWLRTQYF. The DNA of the CDR3 is TGTGCTAGCAGCAGCGGGTGGTTGAGGACCCAGTACTTC.

This clonotype was seen a few times. The rearrangement uses TRBV4-3 and TRBJ2-2; D may correspond to TRBD1 or TRBD2 (7 bases each). The length of the CDR3 is 17 residues. Germline CDR1 reads LGHNA; CDR2 reads YSLEER. V lost 5 bases, J lost 4 bases, and 20 bases lay in between. The CDR3 DNA reads TGCGCCAGCAGCATCCAGATAGGGGGCGGGGGCACCGGGGAGCTGTTTTTT. Translating gives CASSIQIGGGGTGELFF.

Worth noting for this clonotype: No conserved phenylalanine or tryptophan ends this CDR3, so it is likely a read error. The chain links TRBV11-3 to TRBJ2-7; 9 nucleotides match TRBD1. This CDR3 region has 14 residues. Germline assignment: CDR1 SGHNT and CDR2 YENEEA. The trim removed 2 bases at V and 3 bases at J, leaving 2 bases unmatched. The CDR3 spells CASSLQGQGYEQYL. As DNA, the CDR3 is TGTGCCAGCAGCTTACAGGGACAGGGCTACGAGCAGTACTTA.

In this sample, this clonotype turned up a few times. The CDR3 DNA is TGTGCCAGCAGAGCATACCCCCGCGCCGAGCAGTACTTC. Protein product: CASRAYPRAEQYF. This chain links TRBV5-6 with TRBJ2-7; no reliable D call. The CDR3 covers 13 residues. Germline-derived CDR1 and CDR2 are SGHDT and YYEEEE. The V gene lost 5 bases and the J gene lost 6 bases, with 15 bases spanning the gap.

The chain uses TRBV12-3 or TRBV12-4 and TRBJ2-2; D may be TRBD2 (5 bases). Trimming cost V 6 bases and J 6 bases, with 17 bases left between them. This CDR3 region has 15 residues. The CDR3 DNA reads as TGTGCCAGCAGCCGGGGATTACAGAGATCCGGGGAGCTGTTTTTT. Its protein is CASSRGLQRSGELFF.

The chain joins TRBV20-1 to TRBJ1-6; D is unresolved. Germline lookup yields CDR1 DFQATT and CDR2 SNEGSKA (reference sequence). Between the trimmed V and J ends, which lost 0 bases and 5 bases, there was a span of 8 bases. The CDR3 contains 14 residues. The CDR3 is CSAREDGHNSPLHF. The CDR3 region has the DNA TGCAGTGCTAGAGAGGACGGGCATAATTCACCCCTCCACTTT.

In this sample, this clonotype turned up many times. The rearrangement uses TRBV20-1 and TRBJ1-2, with TRBD1 matching over 9 bases. This CDR3 contains 14 residues. Germline V CDR1 and CDR2: DFQATT, SNEGSKA (reference sequence). The junction had 4 bases not matched to a gene; V was cut back by 1 base and J by 4 bases. CDR3 coding DNA: TGCAGTGCTAGAGTTACAGGGGGCGGCTATGGCTACACCTTC. Amino acid sequence: CSARVTGGGYGYTF.

The V gene is TRBV6-5, the J gene TRBJ2-2; no definite D call. The CDR3 totals 14 residues. Germline V CDR1 and CDR2: MNHEY, SVGAGI. The germline V and J ends were trimmed by 0 bases and 6 bases, with 8 bases remaining between them. The CDR3 protein is CASSYSIDPGELFF. For the CDR3, the DNA is TGTGCCAGCAGTTACTCGATTGATCCCGGGGAGCTGTTTTTT.

In its sample, this clonotype was seen a few times. J is TRBJ2-5 and V is TRBV19; unclear D gene. The CDR3 is 14 amino acids. Trimming removed 7 bases from V and 2 bases from J, with 14 bases in between. Per the germline V gene, CDR1 is LNHDA and CDR2 is SQIVND (reference sequence). CDR3 sequence reads: CASTLDFGQETQYF. CDR3 DNA: TGTGCCAGTACCCTAGATTTCGGACAAGAGACCCAGTACTTC.

There are many counts of this clonotype. The V gene is TRBV5-1, the J gene TRBJ2-1; 8 bases are shared with TRBD2. V was clipped by 3 bases and J by 8 bases; unmatched bases: 10. The CDR3 is 15 amino acids. Germline loops: CDR1 SGHRS, CDR2 YFSETQ. The CDR3 DNA reads as TGCGCCAGCAGCTCGGGACTAGGGGGTTTGGATGAGCAGTTCTTC. Its protein product is CASSSGLGGLDEQFF.

J is TRBJ2-3 and V is TRBV12-3 or TRBV12-4; D assignment may be TRBD1 or TRBD2 (5 bases each). There are 21 residues in the CDR3. V gave up 0 bases and J gave up 0 bases, with 25 bases separating them. CDR3 sequence: CASSLAPPLGEPLTSTDTQYF. In DNA, the CDR3 is TGTGCCAGCAGTTTAGCGCCCCCCTTAGGGGAGCCCCTTACTAGCACAGATACGCAGTATTTT.

The chain carries TRBV12-3 or TRBV12-4 and TRBJ1-3; 8 positions agree with TRBD1. This CDR3 spans 16 amino acids. Trimming took 8 bases from V and 0 from J; bases not matched to a gene: 9. The CDR3 region has the DNA TGTGCCAGCTGCAGCACAGGGGGGTTCTCTGGAAACACCATATATTTT. The encoded protein is CASCSTGGFSGNTIYF.

CDR3 sequence: CASSQRQGIPDTQYF. CDR3 nucleotide sequence: TGCGCCAGCAGCCAACGACAGGGGATTCCAGATACGCAGTATTTT. The rearrangement uses TRBV5-1 and TRBJ2-3, with 8 bases identical to TRBD1. J lost 4 bases, V lost 4 bases, and 8 bases had no gene match. Germline V gene data show CDR1 as SGHRS and CDR2 as YFSETQ. This CDR3 is built from 15 residues.

This clonotype was seen more than once but under ten times. The chain combines TRBV6-1 with TRBJ1-5; D not certain. The ends were cut back, 4 bases at V and 3 bases at J, with 4 bases in the middle. Germline V lookup: CDR1 MNHNS, CDR2 SASEGT. The CDR3 is 12 amino acids. The CDR3 loop reads CASSADNQPQHF. Here the CDR3 DNA reads TGTGCCAGCAGTGCAGACAATCAGCCCCAGCATTTT.

The chain recombines TRBV7-8 with TRBJ1-1, with no clear D. V was shortened by 0 bases and J by 1 base, with 9 bases between the two germline ends. The CDR3 has 15 residues. Germline lookup yields CDR1 SGHVS and CDR2 FQNEAQ. CDR3 nucleotides: TGTGCCAGCAGCTTAGCGCGGACGGCGAACACTGAAGCTTTCTTT. It translates to CASSLARTANTEAFF.